This TCR beta chain was captured in a study of cytomegalovirus exposure and HLA in healthy donors (dated by TCRdb to 2015 to 2018). Broadly, across the study: An earlier analysis of under 600 of the donors reported about 290 Gb of sequence data and 117 million unique TCR beta sequences from 150 million to 200 million T cells. The number of donors typed differed by locus, with roughly 629-640 for A, B, C, DRB1 and DQB1, 522 for DQA1, about 610 for DPA1, and some 450 for DPB1. The study aimed to test whether signatures of past pathogen exposure could be identified by cataloging public T cell receptors. Besides the first cohort of some 670 subjects, a separate validation cohort made up of roughly 130 different subjects was used. Both class I and class II loci were covered by HLA typing, at four-digit resolution. The study profiled the T cell repertoires of under 850 subjects by immunosequencing and related them to cytomegalovirus serostatus. A later analysis re-examined previously published TCR beta repertoires from over 500 donors and added high-resolution HLA genotyping to investigate patterns of TCR occurrence. The study combined high-throughput TCR immunosequencing, statistical association of individual TCRs with disease status, and machine learning to predict cytomegalovirus infection status. Approximately 300 gigabases of sequencing data and 75 million to 85 million unique TCR sequences made up an early release that covered 640 HLA-typed donors. All discovery cohort repertoires had been generated using a single sequencing platform. Of the 300 to 500 genotyped donors, 80% to 90% were placed in the genetic ancestry cluster associated with self-reported Caucasian donors. Donor age, sex, ethnicity and CMV serostatus were compiled together with the repertoire data. A later genetic analysis took genome-wide SNP genotypes for about 60% of the roughly 670 donors and used that subset as a discovery cohort. Among over 350 genotyped donors of the cohort, an average of approximately 240,000 unique TCR beta nucleotide sequences were sequenced per donor, roughly a sixth of them non-productive. About 5 DR-DQ haplotypes were handled as single units for association and clustering, since linkage in the cohort was strong. The later analysis used no new phenotypic data to find candidate immune exposures, relying instead on TCR beta sequences and their occurrence across donors. To decide whether each TCR beta V gene segment behaved as functional or pseudogenic, an earlier analysis of fewer than 750 of the donors relied on high-throughput TCR beta sequencing. General study outcomes and caveats: A later analysis found that HLA-associated TCR beta chains were more clonally expanded and had lower generation probabilities than equally common non-associated chains. A few of the identified cytomegalovirus-associated TCR beta chains were confirmed in vitro to be specific for cytomegalovirus antigens. An association between a missense DCLRE1C variant and V-gene and J-gene trimming of TCR beta chains was found in a later genetic analysis and replicated in an independent cohort. Immune exposure information for the cohort was limited to CMV serostatus. The authors suggested that the approach could potentially be generalized to other disease states and immunological phenotypes. A further reported finding was that TCR beta sequences accurately predicted the HLA-A and HLA-B alleles for most subjects in the first cohort. Because HLA typing was unavailable for some donors at each locus, only the typed subset was used in association tests. In a later analysis, several top co-occurrence clusters were reported to appear linked to parvovirus B19, influenza, CMV and Epstein-Barr virus. Correlated functional status among segregating V segments might be attributable to linkage disequilibrium, but an unknown experimental factor could not be ruled out. According to a later genetic analysis, donors in an Asian-associated ancestry cluster had fewer N-insertions in productive TCRs than the approximately 630-donor mean. According to a later analysis, TCR association rates differed among HLA loci, with DRB1 alleles showing the most associated TCRs and HLA-C alleles showing the fewest. The study gave a list of under 200 TCR beta chains associated with cytomegalovirus. Cytomegalovirus status was reported to be diagnosed by the classifier with high specificity and sensitivity in both the original and validation cohorts. A cluster of highly shared sequence variants was judged likely to be a technical artifact of the sequencing pipeline. Most TCR sequences were seen in very few donors, while some public TCRs were found in many individuals. Over 15 rarely observed V segments, including chromosome 9 orphons, were excluded from the earlier analysis of approximately 500 of the donors because counts were too low. Sequencing depth was assumed to be roughly uniform across donors in the presence/absence analyses, though that assumption may not hold. In this cohort, only TCR beta chains were sequenced, and detectable features were limited by the absence of alpha or paired-chain data. In a later analysis, most CMV-associated TCR beta chains were found to appear HLA-restricted, with HLA associations seemingly driven largely by CMV exposure. In an earlier analysis of fewer than 750 of the donors, most TCR beta V segments were observed in productive rearrangements about 90% or about 30% of the time, broadly matching IMGT annotations. A later analysis associated 15,000 to 20,000 TCR beta sequences with specific HLA alleles at a false discovery rate of 0.05. When HLA alleles, especially DR and DQ, strongly co-occurred, TCR associations were difficult to assign to individual alleles. The 87-base-pair reads could not distinguish some IMGT-functional V segments, including TRBV6-2 and TRBV6-3, so those segments were excluded.

The V end gives up 0 bases and the J end 6 bases, leaving 5 bases in the junction not matched to a gene. Measured from the cysteine to the phenylalanine, the CDR3 is 17 residues long. The CDR3 DNA has 51 bases and is translated from base 1. According to the germline V gene (reference sequence), CDR1 reads PRHDT and CDR2 reads FYEKMQ. Library preparation used the immunoSEQ multiplex PCR assay. For the multiplex PCR, a mixture combining 60 forward primers for TCR Vbeta segments and 13 reverse primers for TCR Jbeta segments was used. A multiplex PCR assay on genomic DNA amplified the CDR3 region of rearranged TCR beta genes. The amplified TCR beta libraries were sequenced on the Illumina HiSeq System as 87-base-pair reads. Concerning the study's data processing: Across the 670 or so repertoires, a later analysis counted about 81 million unique TCR beta chains, roughly 11 million of which were shared by at least two donors. Raw reads were error-corrected and collapsed into unique sequences by a nearest-neighbor algorithm in which closely related sequences were merged to remove PCR and sequencing errors. Alignment of CDR3 sequences to IMGT reference sequences was used to assign V, D and J gene segments. For a sequence to be retained, a match of at least six nucleotides to both a V gene segment and a J gene segment was required. A rearrangement was called productive if the CDR3 had no stop codons and remained in frame with V and J, and every other rearrangement was called non-productive. Following IMGT convention, CDR3 was defined as the stretch from the second conserved V-encoded cysteine up to the conserved J-encoded phenylalanine. In an earlier analysis of 550 to 650 of the donors, sequences lacking an unambiguous match to a single V gene segment were excluded. In an earlier analysis of some 590 of the donors, V segments were called functional above 56.7% productive rearrangements and were called segregating when the between-donor standard deviation exceeded 5%. To diagnose cytomegalovirus status from the catalog of TCR beta chain sequences, a statistical classification framework was built. In a later analysis, TCR nucleotide sequences were compared against IMGT/GENE-DB human TR gene sequences so that V and J genes could be assigned. In a later analysis, CDR3 sequences and most-parsimonious VDJ recombination scenarios were assigned using the TCRdist pipeline. In a later analysis, every TCR beta chain was defined by the combination of its CDR3 amino acid sequence and its V-gene family, and reads without a unique V-gene family were dropped. To address suspected cross-contamination and a sequencing artifact, a later analysis removed under 600 highly shared, low-generation-probability nucleotide sequences. In a later analysis, a clonal expansion index for each public chain was calculated from normalized within-repertoire ranks of inferred template counts. In a later analysis, generation probabilities were computed using a VDJ recombination model fitted to out-of-frame rearrangements, and the results were checked against IGoR. In a later analysis, hypergeometric tests were used to score TCR-TCR, TCR-HLA and TCR-CMV co-occurrence, with a repertoire-size bias correction applied to TCR pairs. In a later analysis, false discovery rates were estimated by permuting HLA or CMV assignments 20 times. A later analysis grouped co-occurring TCRs with DBSCAN, adding TCRdist sequence similarity when clustering within HLA-allele-positive subsets. For co-occurrence clustering, repertoires with fewer than 30,000 or more than 120,000 public chains were excluded, along with a handful of repertoires with anomalous nucleotide sharing. In its TCRdb copy, this immuneACCESS table keeps in-frame sequences only and misses some clones. Where compared with another copy, unresolved V genes explain less than half of these, and the others have no known cause. The V and J calls and the clone size are those of that table, but D and trimming were determined from the DNA. The sample has around 170,000 clones on record, 75% to 90% of them singletons. Over 1.5% of the sample lies in the top ten.

In its sample, this clone was seen once. Its antigen remains undetermined. One base away there is no much larger clone; base qualities are not given. The cohort was made up of about 670 healthy bone marrow donors. All cohort members were sampled while nominally healthy, although unrecorded immune exposures were likely present. The donor tested CMV seronegative, placing the donor among the 352 seronegative members of the cohort. A peripheral blood sample was provided by each donor, and peripheral blood mononuclear cells were used for TCR beta sequencing. Genomic DNA extraction from the blood cell samples was performed with the Qiagen DNeasy Blood Extraction Kit.

Here the chain combines TRBV13 and TRBJ2-2, and TRBD2 matches 12 of the central bases. Sequencing used PBMCs. The sequence came from a woman between 18 and 29 years old in good health and CMV-seronegative. Here the CDR3 is given as CASSLGLRTSGAGELFF. The DNA sequence follows: TGTGCCAGCAGCTTAGGCCTTAGGACTAGCGGGGCCGGGGAGCTGTTTTTT.